A single sample is the source of the 4 T cell receptor beta chains below, sequenced in a study of blood T cell repertoires in COVID-19. Clones were sequenced by immunoSEQ multiplex PCR, and TCRdb holds only the in-frame ones, with some missing. The table includes approximately 91,000 clones, about 80% detected once. Sequences were obtained from peripheral blood. The receptors stem from a man in his sixties or seventies with acute or convalescent COVID-19.

The chain is built from TRBV27 and TRBJ1-5; D may be TRBD1 (5 bases). The CDR3 loop spans 12 amino acids. The germline gives CDR1 MNHEY, CDR2 SMNVEV (reference sequence). The V and J ends lost 6 bases and 6 bases respectively, with 9 bases between them. The CDR3, as DNA: TGTGCCAGCAGAACGGGGGGTCAGCCCCAGCATTTT. Amino acid sequence: CASRTGGQPQHF.

This clone was seen many times. V gene TRBV6-5 combines with J gene TRBJ1-2; D is unclear. There are 13 residues in the CDR3. Germline lookup yields CDR1 MNHEY and CDR2 SVGAGI. Between the trimmed V and J ends, which lost 0 bases and 8 bases, there was a span of 10 bases. The CDR3 loop is CASSYSWGGGYTF. DNA of the CDR3: TGTGCCAGCAGTTACTCCTGGGGAGGAGGCTACACCTTC.

The rearrangement joins TRBV4-1 to TRBJ2-2; 13 bases align to TRBD2. The germline V gene encodes CDR1 MGHRA and CDR2 YSYEKL. Trimming at V came to 0 bases and at J to 4 bases, leaving 2 bases not matched to a gene. This CDR3 has 17 residues. The CDR3 DNA sequence: TGCGCCAGCAGCCAAGATGGACTAGCGGGGGTCACCGGGGAGCTGTTTTTT. Translated: CASSQDGLAGVTGELFF.

The chain uses TRBV14 and TRBJ2-1; no clear D. The CDR3 runs to 15 residues. Germline V gene sequence: CDR1 SGHDN, CDR2 FVKESK. Trimming took 4 bases from V and 2 from J, leaving 12 bases between them. CDR3 amino acids: CASSPPRVPYNEQFF. CDR3 coding DNA: TGTGCCAGCAGCCCGCCCCGAGTCCCCTACAATGAGCAGTTCTTC.